Listed below are T cell receptor beta chains from one sample, sequenced in a study of T cells in Graves' hyperthyroidism and ophthalmopathy. TCRdb analysed the multiplex PCR reads with MiXCR anew, one entry per CDR3 protein. The sample carries over 400,000 distinct CDR3 sequences, around 15% recorded once. The sample taken for sequencing was blood. The receptors were gathered from a man aged 18 to 30 with Graves' ophthalmopathy. Both conserved end residues are part of each CDR3. Fields, in order: clone size, V gene, CDR3 length, D gene, J gene, CDR3 DNA, CDR3 protein. A D gene is named only where the DNA matches it firmly. Size tells how often a clone was seen (once, few, many) or the class of an expanded clone, and some rows leave it out.

abundance: few
v_gene: TRBV14
len: 14
d_gene: -
j_gene: TRBJ2-1
CDR3nt: TGTGCCAGCAGCCAAGGCCAAATTTTCGATGAGCAGTTCTTC
CDR3aa: CASSQGQIFDEQFF

abundance: many
v_gene: TRBV20-1
len: 15
d_gene: TRBD1
j_gene: TRBJ2-7
CDR3nt: TGCAGTGCTAGAAACCGGGACAGGGGACAATACGAGCAGTACTTC
CDR3aa: CSARNRDRGQYEQYF

abundance: many
v_gene: TRBV5-1
len: 22
d_gene: -
j_gene: TRBJ1-1
CDR3nt: TGCGCCAGCAGCTTGTTACCCCTCCTAAGGCTAATCCCCCCAGGGACGCGCACTGAAGCTTTCTTT
CDR3aa: CASSLLPLLRLIPPGTRTEAFF

abundance: many
v_gene: TRBV4-1
len: 14
d_gene: -
j_gene: TRBJ2-5
CDR3nt: TGCGCCAGCAGCCAAGCGGGCCTAGAAGAGACCCAGTACTTC
CDR3aa: CASSQAGLEETQYF

abundance: -
v_gene: TRBV7-2
len: 16
d_gene: TRBD2
j_gene: TRBJ2-2
CDR3nt: TGTGCCAGCAGCTTTACACTAGCGGGGGGGCTGAGGGAGCTGTTTTTT
CDR3aa: CASSFTLAGGLRELFF

abundance: many
v_gene: TRBV2
len: 13
d_gene: -
j_gene: TRBJ2-7
CDR3nt: TGTGCCAGCAGTGATGGCGGGTCCTACGAGCAGTACTTC
CDR3aa: CASSDGGSYEQYF

abundance: many
v_gene: TRBV11-3
len: 15
d_gene: TRBD1
j_gene: TRBJ1-2
CDR3nt: TGTGCCAGCAGCTTATACCCCGGACAGGGGTATGGCTACACCTTC
CDR3aa: CASSLYPGQGYGYTF

abundance: many
v_gene: TRBV5-1
len: 12
d_gene: -
j_gene: TRBJ2-3
CDR3nt: TGTGCCAGCAGCTTACTTTCAGATACGCAGTATTTT
CDR3aa: CASSLLSDTQYF

abundance: many
v_gene: TRBV13
len: 15
d_gene: TRBD1
j_gene: TRBJ2-5
CDR3nt: TGTGCCAGCAGCCCTCGACAGGGTACCGCAGAGACCCAGTACTTC
CDR3aa: CASSPRQGTAETQYF

abundance: many
v_gene: TRBV7-3
len: 14
d_gene: -
j_gene: TRBJ2-3
CDR3nt: TGTGCCAGCAGCTTAAGTTGGGGGTTGGATACGCAGTATTTT
CDR3aa: CASSLSWGLDTQYF

abundance: many
v_gene: TRBV20-1
len: 12
d_gene: TRBD2
j_gene: TRBJ2-7
CDR3nt: TGCAGTGCTGTAACTAGCGGCTACGAGCAGTACTTC
CDR3aa: CSAVTSGYEQYF

abundance: -
v_gene: TRBV7-3
len: 14
d_gene: TRBD2
j_gene: TRBJ2-3
CDR3nt: TGTGCCAGCAGCTCGACTAGCTCCACAGATACGCAGTATTTT
CDR3aa: CASSSTSSTDTQYF

abundance: -
v_gene: TRBV4-1
len: 17
d_gene: TRBD1
j_gene: TRBJ2-5
CDR3nt: TGCGCCAGCAGCCCCGGAAGTCCCGGGACAGGATCGGGGACCCAGTACTTC
CDR3aa: CASSPGSPGTGSGTQYF

abundance: few
v_gene: TRBV9
len: 13
d_gene: -
j_gene: TRBJ2-6
CDR3nt: TGTGCCAGCAGCAGGGCTGGGGCCAACGTCCTGACTTTC
CDR3aa: CASSRAGANVLTF

abundance: many
v_gene: TRBV12-3/TRBV12-4
len: 14
d_gene: -
j_gene: TRBJ1-2
CDR3nt: TGTGCCAGCCTCCCCGAGGCACCCTACTATGGCTACACCTTC
CDR3aa: CASLPEAPYYGYTF

abundance: few
v_gene: TRBV10-3
len: 16
d_gene: TRBD2
j_gene: TRBJ2-2
CDR3nt: TGTGCCATCAACGGAGGAGCGGGGACGAACACCGGGGAGCTGTTTTTT
CDR3aa: CAINGGAGTNTGELFF

abundance: many
v_gene: TRBV2
len: 15
d_gene: -
j_gene: TRBJ1-5
CDR3nt: TGTGCCAGCAGTGTCTGGAGGGGGAACAATCAGCCCCAGCATTTT
CDR3aa: CASSVWRGNNQPQHF

abundance: -
v_gene: TRBV25-1
len: 14
d_gene: TRBD1
j_gene: TRBJ2-7
CDR3nt: TGTGCCAGCACCGCCCCCGGGACAGCAAACGAGCAGTACTTC
CDR3aa: CASTAPGTANEQYF

abundance: -
v_gene: TRBV20-1
len: 14
d_gene: -
j_gene: TRBJ2-3
CDR3nt: TGCAGTGCTAGCAAAACGGGGACCACAGATACGCAGTATTTT
CDR3aa: CSASKTGTTDTQYF

abundance: few
v_gene: TRBV5-6
len: 16
d_gene: TRBD2
j_gene: TRBJ2-3
CDR3nt: TGTGCCAGCAGCCCCTCGTTGACTAGCGCGCCAGATACGCAGTATTTT
CDR3aa: CASSPSLTSAPDTQYF

abundance: many
v_gene: TRBV7-3
len: 17
d_gene: -
j_gene: TRBJ2-2
CDR3nt: TGTGCCAGCAGCAGAGACTTAGCGTCTCTCACTAGCGGGGAGCTGTTTTTT
CDR3aa: CASSRDLASLTSGELFF

abundance: -
v_gene: TRBV7-8
len: 16
d_gene: -
j_gene: TRBJ2-1
CDR3nt: TGTGCCAGCGGCACGGAAGCGGTAAGCTCCTACAATGAGCAGTTCTTC
CDR3aa: CASGTEAVSSYNEQFF

abundance: many
v_gene: TRBV3-1
len: 15
d_gene: TRBD1
j_gene: TRBJ1-2
CDR3nt: TGTGCCAGCAGCCAAAGGGGGACAGCTAACTATGGCTACACCTTC
CDR3aa: CASSQRGTANYGYTF

abundance: few
v_gene: TRBV6-1
len: 15
d_gene: -
j_gene: TRBJ2-4
CDR3nt: TGTGCCAGCAGCCCGAGAGAGTGGACCAAAAACATTCAGTACTTC
CDR3aa: CASSPREWTKNIQYF

abundance: -
v_gene: TRBV5-5
len: 14
d_gene: -
j_gene: TRBJ1-2
CDR3nt: TGCGCCAGCAGCTTGGGTGCAGGGGACTATGGCTACACCTTC
CDR3aa: CASSLGAGDYGYTF

abundance: few
v_gene: TRBV18
len: 16
d_gene: TRBD1
j_gene: TRBJ2-7
CDR3nt: TGTGCCAGCTCACCACGCACCGGGACAGGGGCCTACGAGCAGTACTTC
CDR3aa: CASSPRTGTGAYEQYF

abundance: few
v_gene: TRBV4-2
len: 14
d_gene: TRBD1
j_gene: TRBJ2-3
CDR3nt: TGTGCCAGCAGCCCTGCAGGGGGCAGGGATACGCAGTATTTT
CDR3aa: CASSPAGGRDTQYF

abundance: many
v_gene: TRBV6-5
len: 15
d_gene: -
j_gene: TRBJ2-1
CDR3nt: TGTGCCAGCAGTTACAGCGGACCGAACTACAATGAGCAGTTCTTC
CDR3aa: CASSYSGPNYNEQFF

abundance: many
v_gene: TRBV20-1
len: 14
d_gene: TRBD1
j_gene: TRBJ2-3
CDR3nt: TGCAGTGCTCCGCTAGCGGACAGGGGAGATACGCAGTATTTT
CDR3aa: CSAPLADRGDTQYF

abundance: many
v_gene: TRBV20-1
len: 12
d_gene: TRBD1
j_gene: TRBJ1-2
CDR3nt: TGCAGTGCTATCTTACAGGGGGGTGGCTACACCTTC
CDR3aa: CSAILQGGGYTF

abundance: many
v_gene: TRBV7-2
len: 15
d_gene: -
j_gene: TRBJ2-2
CDR3nt: TGTGCCAGCAGCTTGAGTGGGCGAAACACCGGGGAGCTGTTTTTT
CDR3aa: CASSLSGRNTGELFF

abundance: -
v_gene: TRBV2
len: 14
d_gene: TRBD1
j_gene: TRBJ2-5
CDR3nt: TGTGCCAGCAGTGAACAGACAGGGGACGAGACCCAGTACTTC
CDR3aa: CASSEQTGDETQYF

abundance: few
v_gene: TRBV4-1
len: 14
d_gene: -
j_gene: TRBJ2-2
CDR3nt: TGCGCCAGCAGCCAGACGGGACAACAAGGGGAGCTGTTTTTT
CDR3aa: CASSQTGQQGELFF

abundance: many
v_gene: TRBV27
len: 16
d_gene: -
j_gene: TRBJ1-1
CDR3nt: TGTGCCAGCAGTTTAAAGGTCGCCTCGATTAGCACTGAAGCTTTCTTT
CDR3aa: CASSLKVASISTEAFF

abundance: many
v_gene: TRBV7-3
len: 16
d_gene: -
j_gene: TRBJ2-1
CDR3nt: TGTGCCAGCAGCTTGCGAGGTCGATCCCTCCTCGATGAGCAGTTCTTC
CDR3aa: CASSLRGRSLLDEQFF

abundance: many
v_gene: TRBV5-1
len: 17
d_gene: TRBD2
j_gene: TRBJ2-7
CDR3nt: TGCGCCAGCAGCCCAGAGCGGGAGGGCCTTTCGTCCTACGAGCAGTACTTC
CDR3aa: CASSPEREGLSSYEQYF

abundance: -
v_gene: TRBV11-2
len: 15
d_gene: TRBD2
j_gene: TRBJ2-7
CDR3nt: TGTGCCAGCAGCAGACTAGCTACCAGCTCCTACGAGCAGTACTTC
CDR3aa: CASSRLATSSYEQYF

abundance: many
v_gene: TRBV10-1
len: 16
d_gene: TRBD2
j_gene: TRBJ2-7
CDR3nt: TGCGCCAGCAGTGAGTCGAGTCTAGCGGGAGACTACGAGCAGTACTTC
CDR3aa: CASSESSLAGDYEQYF

abundance: few
v_gene: TRBV4-1
len: 13
d_gene: -
j_gene: TRBJ2-1
CDR3nt: TGCGCCAGCAGCCAGGTGAGGGGCAGTGAGCAGTTCTTC
CDR3aa: CASSQVRGSEQFF

abundance: many
v_gene: TRBV5-1
len: 15
d_gene: TRBD1
j_gene: TRBJ2-5
CDR3nt: TGCGCCAGCAGCTTCACAGGGGTCCCCCAAGAGACCCAGTACTTC
CDR3aa: CASSFTGVPQETQYF

abundance: many
v_gene: TRBV15
len: 17
d_gene: -
j_gene: TRBJ2-3
CDR3nt: TGTGCCACCAGCAGAGATTTCAGGGCCGGATTGACAGATACGCAGTATTTT
CDR3aa: CATSRDFRAGLTDTQYF

abundance: few
v_gene: TRBV9
len: 14
d_gene: -
j_gene: TRBJ2-1
CDR3nt: TGTGCCAGCAGCGTAGAGCTAGGTCACAATGAGCAGTTCTTC
CDR3aa: CASSVELGHNEQFF

abundance: many
v_gene: TRBV5-6
len: 14
d_gene: -
j_gene: TRBJ2-7
CDR3nt: TGTGCCAGCAGCTTTGAGGATAATGTCCGCGAGCAGTACTTC
CDR3aa: CASSFEDNVREQYF

abundance: many
v_gene: TRBV12-3/TRBV12-4
len: 19
d_gene: TRBD2
j_gene: TRBJ2-3
CDR3nt: TGTGCCAGCAGTTTAGTTATTGGGCCTAGCGGGGGGGCCGTTAATACGCAGTATTTT
CDR3aa: CASSLVIGPSGGAVNTQYF

abundance: few
v_gene: TRBV6-1
len: 15
d_gene: -
j_gene: TRBJ1-6
CDR3nt: TGTGCCAGCAGGCCCGGGACAAACCATAATTCACCCCTCCACTTT
CDR3aa: CASRPGTNHNSPLHF